The next 5 T cell receptor beta chains were all read from a single sample in a study of beta chain features in type 1 diabetes. Antigens for these TCRs are unknown. Whole-study results and caveats: People with Type 1 diabetes carried modestly yet significantly shorter TCRB CDR3s in all four CD4+ subsets.

Reverse transcribing all isolated RNA meant expressed TCRB transcripts were sequenced. The data were produced by immunoSEQ multiplex PCR, yet TCRdb's version contains in-frame clones alone and is incomplete. The sample has about 260,000 clones; roughly 22% are singletons. Sample: naive CD4+ T cells from blood. The receptor source for this set is a woman in her thirties or forties with type 1 diabetes.

This clone came up a few times. Written as DNA, the CDR3 is TGTGCCAGCAGAGAGGGAGAGGAGCAGTTCTTC. Protein product: CASREGEEQFF. This chain connects TRBV2 to TRBJ2-1; maybe TRBD2 (5 bases). CDR1 SNHLY and CDR2 FYNNEI come from the germline V gene. The CDR3 extends over 11 amino acids. V was shortened by 6 bases and J by 10 bases, with 10 bases between the two germline ends.

This clone came up a few times. The chain carries TRBV18 and TRBJ2-7; D remains ambiguous. The germline V gene encodes CDR1 KGHSH and CDR2 LQKENI. Trimming shortened V by 3 bases and J by 0 bases, and 6 bases separated the two germline ends. The CDR3 is made up of 13 amino acids. The CDR3 here is CASSPSSSYEQYF. The CDR3 DNA is TGTGCCAGCTCACCGTCGTCCTCCTACGAGCAGTACTTC. The variable domain in full, completed from reference TRBV18 and TRBJ2-7, reads NAGVMQNPRHLVRRRGQEARLRCSPMKGHSHVYWYRQLPEEGLKFMVYLQKENIIDESGMPKERFSAEFPKEGPSILRIQQVVRGDSAAYFCASSPSSSYEQYFGPGTRLTVT.

The chain carries TRBV9 and TRBJ2-5; 7 nucleotides align to TRBD1. This CDR3 has 15 amino acids. The germline V gene encodes CDR1 SGDLS and CDR2 YYNGEE. V lost 3 bases, J lost 1 base, and 6 bases stayed unmatched. The CDR3 DNA is TGTGCCAGCAGCGCAACGACAGGGCGCCAAGAGACCCAGTACTTC. This gives the protein CASSATTGRQETQYF.

This clone was seen a few times. J is TRBJ2-3 and V is TRBV4-1, with 9 bases identical to TRBD1. The V and J ends lost 4 bases and 3 bases, in that order; junction bases with no gene match: 11. There are 17 residues in the CDR3. Germline values: CDR1 MGHRA, CDR2 YSYEKL. In DNA form, the CDR3 reads TGCGCCAGCAGCCCAGCCGGGACAGGGTTTGGGACAGATACGCAGTATTTT. Encoded protein: CASSPAGTGFGTDTQYF.

This clone was counted a few times. This chain links TRBV7-8 with TRBJ2-7, with 9 bases lining up with TRBD2. The CDR3 is 17 amino acids. Germline CDR1 reads SGHVS; CDR2 reads FQNEAQ. J was trimmed by 6 bases and V by 1 base; bases with no gene match: 13. DNA for the CDR3: TGTGCCAGCAGCTTAGTGGGGGGCGGGAGGGCCCTCGGCGAGCAGTACTTC. Translating it yields CASSLVGGGRALGEQYF.